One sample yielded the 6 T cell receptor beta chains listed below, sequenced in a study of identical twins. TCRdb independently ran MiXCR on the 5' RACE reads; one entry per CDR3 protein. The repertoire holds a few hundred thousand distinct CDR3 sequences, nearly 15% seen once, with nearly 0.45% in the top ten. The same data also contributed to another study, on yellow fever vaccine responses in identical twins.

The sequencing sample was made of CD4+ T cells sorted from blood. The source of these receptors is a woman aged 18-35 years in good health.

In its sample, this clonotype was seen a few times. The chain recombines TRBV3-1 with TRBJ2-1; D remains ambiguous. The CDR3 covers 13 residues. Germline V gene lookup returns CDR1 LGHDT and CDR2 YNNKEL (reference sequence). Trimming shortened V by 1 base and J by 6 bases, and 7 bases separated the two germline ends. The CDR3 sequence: CASSQAGFNEQFF. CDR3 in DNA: TGTGCCAGCAGCCAAGCGGGTTTCAATGAGCAGTTCTTC.

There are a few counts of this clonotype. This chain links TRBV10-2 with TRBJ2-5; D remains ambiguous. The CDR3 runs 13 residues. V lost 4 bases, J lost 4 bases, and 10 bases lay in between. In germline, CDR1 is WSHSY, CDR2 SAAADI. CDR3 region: CASSVLKGETQYF. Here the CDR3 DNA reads TGCGCCAGCAGTGTCCTGAAGGGAGAGACCCAGTACTTC.

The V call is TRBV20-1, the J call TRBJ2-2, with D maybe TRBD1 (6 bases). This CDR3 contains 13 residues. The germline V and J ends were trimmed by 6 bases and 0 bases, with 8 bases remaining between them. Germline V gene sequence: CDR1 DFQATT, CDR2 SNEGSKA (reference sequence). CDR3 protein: CSAWTANTGELFF. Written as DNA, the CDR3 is TGCAGTGCCTGGACAGCGAACACCGGGGAGCTGTTTTTT.

The CDR3 loop is CASSESGLDTQYF. In DNA form, the CDR3 reads TGCGCCAGCAGTGAGTCGGGACTAGATACGCAGTATTTT. The chain recombines TRBV10-1 with TRBJ2-3; D perhaps matches TRBD2 (6 bases). Germline loops: CDR1 WNHNN, CDR2 SYGVQD (reference sequence). The CDR3 sequence is 13 residues long. Trimming removed 0 bases at V and 5 bases at J, with 6 bases between.

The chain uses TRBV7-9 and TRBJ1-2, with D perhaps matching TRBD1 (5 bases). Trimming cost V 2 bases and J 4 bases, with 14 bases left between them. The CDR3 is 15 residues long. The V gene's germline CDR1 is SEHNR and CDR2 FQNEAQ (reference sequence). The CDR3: CASSLTETVTYGYTF. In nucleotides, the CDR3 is TGTGCCAGCAGCTTAACCGAGACAGTCACCTATGGCTACACCTTC.

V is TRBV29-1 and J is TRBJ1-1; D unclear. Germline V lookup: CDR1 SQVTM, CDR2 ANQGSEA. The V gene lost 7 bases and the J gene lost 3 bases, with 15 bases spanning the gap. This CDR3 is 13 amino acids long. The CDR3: CSAAAVFDTEAFF. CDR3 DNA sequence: TGCAGCGCCGCCGCGGTATTCGACACTGAAGCTTTCTTT.